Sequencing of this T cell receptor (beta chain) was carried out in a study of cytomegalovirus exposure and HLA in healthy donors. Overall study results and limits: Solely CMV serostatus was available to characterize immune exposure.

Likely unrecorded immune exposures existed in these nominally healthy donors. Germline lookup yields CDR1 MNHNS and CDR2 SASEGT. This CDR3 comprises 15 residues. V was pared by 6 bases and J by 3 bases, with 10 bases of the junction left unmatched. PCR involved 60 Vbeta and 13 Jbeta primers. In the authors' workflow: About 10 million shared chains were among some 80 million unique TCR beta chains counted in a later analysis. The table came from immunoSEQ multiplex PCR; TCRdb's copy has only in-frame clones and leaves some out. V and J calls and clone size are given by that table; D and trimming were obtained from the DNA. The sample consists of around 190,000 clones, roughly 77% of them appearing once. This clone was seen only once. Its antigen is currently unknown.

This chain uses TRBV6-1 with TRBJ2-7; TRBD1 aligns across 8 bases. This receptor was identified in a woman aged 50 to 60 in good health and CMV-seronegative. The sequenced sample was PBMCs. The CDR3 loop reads CASRTDRGGIYEQYF. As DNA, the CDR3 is TGTGCCAGCAGGACCGACAGGGGAGGAATCTACGAGCAGTACTTC.